The present T cell receptor (beta chain) was sequenced within a study of beta chain features in type 1 diabetes. Background on the study: Sorted cells examined across all samples numbered 85 million to 130 million.

Study results and caveats: A moderate, significant TCRB CDR3 shortening appeared in type 1 diabetes across four CD4+ subsets. Type 1 diabetes patients had VDJ junctions that carried fewer insertions and more deletions.

The ends lost 6 bases at V and 5 bases at J; junction bases unmatched: 9. CDR3 length: 15 amino acids. Germline CDR1 is SGHRS and CDR2 is YFSETQ. Every isolated RNA sample was fully reverse transcribed, so sequencing captured expressed TCRB transcripts. The average read count of naive, central memory and regulatory T cell samples was some 3.9 million. Assay used: immunoSEQ multiplex PCR; TCRdb lists only in-frame clones, some missing. The sample gives 50,000 or so clones, less than 55% of which show up once; less than 1.5% is in the top ten. This clone was seen a handful of times. Antigen: not known. Sequencing was done on a sample of Tregs from blood. This TCR was sampled from a man between 25 and 39 years old with type 1 diabetes. The chain recombines TRBV5-1 with TRBJ2-5; 11 bases map to TRBD1. The CDR3 DNA reads as TGCGCCAGCAAAATGGGACAGGGGGTTCTGGAGACCCAGTACTTC. Translating gives CASKMGQGVLETQYF.